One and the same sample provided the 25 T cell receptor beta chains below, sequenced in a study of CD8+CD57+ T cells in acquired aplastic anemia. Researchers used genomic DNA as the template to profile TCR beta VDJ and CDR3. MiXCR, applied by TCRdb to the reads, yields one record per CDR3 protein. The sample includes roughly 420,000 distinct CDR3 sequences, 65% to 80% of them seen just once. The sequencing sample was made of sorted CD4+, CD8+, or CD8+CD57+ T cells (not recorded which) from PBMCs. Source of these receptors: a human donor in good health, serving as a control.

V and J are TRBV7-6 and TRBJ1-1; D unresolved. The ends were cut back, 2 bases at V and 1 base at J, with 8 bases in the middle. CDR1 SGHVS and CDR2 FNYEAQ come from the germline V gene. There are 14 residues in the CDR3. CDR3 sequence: CASSLHAENTEAFF. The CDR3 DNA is TGTGCCAGCAGCTTACACGCAGAGAACACTGAAGCTTTCTTT.

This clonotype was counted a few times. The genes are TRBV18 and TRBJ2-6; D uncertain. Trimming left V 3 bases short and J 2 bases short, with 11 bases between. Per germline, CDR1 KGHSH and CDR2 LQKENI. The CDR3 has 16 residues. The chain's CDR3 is CASSPTLLAGANVLTF. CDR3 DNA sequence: TGTGCCAGCTCACCGACTTTGCTGGCTGGGGCCAACGTCCTGACTTTC. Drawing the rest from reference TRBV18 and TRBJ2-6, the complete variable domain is NAGVMQNPRHLVRRRGQEARLRCSPMKGHSHVYWYRQLPEEGLKFMVYLQKENIIDESGMPKERFSAEFPKEGPSILRIQQVVRGDSAAYFCASSPTLLAGANVLTFGAGSRLTVL.

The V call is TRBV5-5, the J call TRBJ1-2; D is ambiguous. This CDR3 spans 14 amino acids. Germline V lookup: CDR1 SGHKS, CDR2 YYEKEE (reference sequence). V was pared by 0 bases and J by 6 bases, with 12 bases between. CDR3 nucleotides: TGTGCCAGCAGCTTGGTGATCATGACTGATGGCTACACCTTC. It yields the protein CASSLVIMTDGYTF.

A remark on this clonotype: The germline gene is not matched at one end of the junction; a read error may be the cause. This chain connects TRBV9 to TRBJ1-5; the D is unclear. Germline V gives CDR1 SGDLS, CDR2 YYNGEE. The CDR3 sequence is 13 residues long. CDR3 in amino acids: CASSFSANQPQHF. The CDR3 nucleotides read TGCGCCAGCAGTTTTTCGGCTAATCAGCCCCAGCATTTT.

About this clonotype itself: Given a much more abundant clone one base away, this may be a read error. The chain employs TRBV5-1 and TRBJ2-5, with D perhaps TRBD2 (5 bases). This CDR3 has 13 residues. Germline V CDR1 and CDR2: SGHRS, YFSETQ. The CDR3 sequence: CTSSHPGKETQYF. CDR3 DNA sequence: TGCACCAGCAGTCACCCGGGGAAAGAGACCCAGTACTTC.

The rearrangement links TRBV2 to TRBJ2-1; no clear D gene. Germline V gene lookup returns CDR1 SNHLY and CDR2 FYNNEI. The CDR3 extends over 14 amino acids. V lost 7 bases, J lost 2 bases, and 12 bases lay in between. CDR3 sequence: CASNPPRAYNEQFF. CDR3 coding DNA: TGTGCCAGCAACCCTCCCCGGGCCTACAATGAGCAGTTCTTC.

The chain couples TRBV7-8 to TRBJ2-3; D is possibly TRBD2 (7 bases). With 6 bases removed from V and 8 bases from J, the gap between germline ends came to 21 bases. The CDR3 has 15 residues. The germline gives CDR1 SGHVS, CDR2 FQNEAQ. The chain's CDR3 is CASSDGLEGGTTQYF. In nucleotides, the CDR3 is TGTGCCAGCAGTGACGGACTGGAGGGGGGGACTACGCAGTATTTT.

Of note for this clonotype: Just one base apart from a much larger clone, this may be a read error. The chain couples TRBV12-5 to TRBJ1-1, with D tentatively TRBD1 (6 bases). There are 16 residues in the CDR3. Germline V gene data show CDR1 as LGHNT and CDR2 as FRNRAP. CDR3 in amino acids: CASSLGGGRMNTEAFF. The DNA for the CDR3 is TGTGCCAGCAGCCTAGGGGGAGGCAGGATGAACACTGAAGCTTTCTTT.

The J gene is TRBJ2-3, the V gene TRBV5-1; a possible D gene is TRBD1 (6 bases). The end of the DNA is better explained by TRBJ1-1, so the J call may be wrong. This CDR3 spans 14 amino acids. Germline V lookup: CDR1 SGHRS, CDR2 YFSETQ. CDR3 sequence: CASAGVGQSSEAFF. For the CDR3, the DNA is TGCGCCAGCGCCGGCGTCGGACAGAGCTCTGAAGCTTTCTTT.

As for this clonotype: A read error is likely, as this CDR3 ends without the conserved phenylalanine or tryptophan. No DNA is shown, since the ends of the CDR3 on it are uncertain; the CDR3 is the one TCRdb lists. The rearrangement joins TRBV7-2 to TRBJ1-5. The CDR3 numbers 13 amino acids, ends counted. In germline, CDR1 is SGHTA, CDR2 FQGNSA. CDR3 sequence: CASSLEKYGYQFV.

CDR3 in amino acids: CASSRGVSSGNTF. Here the CDR3 DNA reads TGTGCCAGCAGCAGAGGGGTGAGCTCTGGAAACACCTTC. The J gene is TRBJ1-2, the V gene TRBV7-2; possibly TRBD1 for D (5 bases). The length of the CDR3 is 13 residues. CDR1 is SGHTA, CDR2 FQGNSA, per germline. V lost 5 bases and J lost 12, with 19 bases in between. Together with reference TRBV7-2 and TRBJ1-2, the CDR3 gives the full variable domain: GAGVSQSPSNKVTEKGKDVELRCDPISGHTALYWYRQSLGQGLEFLIYFQGNSAPDKSGLPSDRFSAERTGGSVSTLTIQRTQQEDSAVYLCASSRGVSSGNTFGSGTRLTVV.

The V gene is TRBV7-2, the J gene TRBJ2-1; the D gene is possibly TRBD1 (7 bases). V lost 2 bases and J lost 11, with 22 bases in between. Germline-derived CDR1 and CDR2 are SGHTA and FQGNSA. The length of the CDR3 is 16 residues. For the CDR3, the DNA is TGTGCCAGCAGCTTAAGACAGGGAGGCAATCAGCACCAGCAGTTCTTC. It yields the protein CASSLRQGGNQHQQFF.

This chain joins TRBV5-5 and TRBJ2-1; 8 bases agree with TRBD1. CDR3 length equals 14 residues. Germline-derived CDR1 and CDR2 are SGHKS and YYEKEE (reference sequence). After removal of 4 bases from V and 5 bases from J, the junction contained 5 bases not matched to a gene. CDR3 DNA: TGTGCCAGCAGCCTGGGACAGGTCGACAATGAGCAGTTCTTC. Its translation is CASSLGQVDNEQFF.

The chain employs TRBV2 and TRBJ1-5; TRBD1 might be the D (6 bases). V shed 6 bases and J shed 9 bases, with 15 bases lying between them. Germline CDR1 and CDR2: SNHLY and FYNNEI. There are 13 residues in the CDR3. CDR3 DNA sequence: TGTGCCAGCAGACCCGGGACAACGCGGCCCCAGCATTTT. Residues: CASRPGTTRPQHF.

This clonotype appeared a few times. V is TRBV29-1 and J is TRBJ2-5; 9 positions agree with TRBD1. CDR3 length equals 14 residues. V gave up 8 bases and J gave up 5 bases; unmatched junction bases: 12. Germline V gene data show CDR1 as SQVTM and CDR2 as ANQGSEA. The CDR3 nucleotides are TGCAGCTATACACTTGGGACAGGGTCCGAGACCCAGTACTTC. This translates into CSYTLGTGSETQYF.

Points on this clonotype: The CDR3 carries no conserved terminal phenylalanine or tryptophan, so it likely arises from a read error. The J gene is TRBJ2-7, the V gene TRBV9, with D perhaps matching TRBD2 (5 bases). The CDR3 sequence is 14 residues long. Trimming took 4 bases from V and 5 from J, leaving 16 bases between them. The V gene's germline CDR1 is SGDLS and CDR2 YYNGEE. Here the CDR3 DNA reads TGTGCCAGCAGCTCGCACGGGGAACTGAACGAGCAGTACCTC. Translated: CASSSHGELNEQYL.

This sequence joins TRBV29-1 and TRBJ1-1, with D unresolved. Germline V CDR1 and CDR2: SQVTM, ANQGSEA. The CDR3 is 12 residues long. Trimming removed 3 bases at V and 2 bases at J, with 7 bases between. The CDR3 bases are TGCAGCGTTGATTTGGTAAACACTGAAGCTTTCTTT. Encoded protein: CSVDLVNTEAFF.

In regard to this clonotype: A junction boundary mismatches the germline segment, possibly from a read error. The DNA of the CDR3 is TGTGCCAGCAACCCGACCCCCCACATCTCTGGACACACCAAATTT. Residues: CASNPTPHISGHTKF. This sequence joins TRBV2 and TRBJ1-6, with TRBD1 as a possible D gene (5 bases). This CDR3 is 15 amino acids long. CDR1 and CDR2 from the germline V gene are SNHLY and FYNNEI.

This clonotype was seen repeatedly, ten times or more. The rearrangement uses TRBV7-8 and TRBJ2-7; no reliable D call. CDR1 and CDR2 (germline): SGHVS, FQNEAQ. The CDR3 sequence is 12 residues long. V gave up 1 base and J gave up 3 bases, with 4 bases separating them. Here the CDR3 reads CASSLVLYEQYF. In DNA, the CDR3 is TGTGCCAGCAGCTTAGTACTCTACGAGCAGTACTTC.

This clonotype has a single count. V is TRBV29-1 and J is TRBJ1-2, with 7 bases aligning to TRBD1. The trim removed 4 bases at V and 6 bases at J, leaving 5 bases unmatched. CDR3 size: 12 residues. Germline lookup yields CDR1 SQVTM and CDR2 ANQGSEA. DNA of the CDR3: TGCAGCGTTGCGAGGGGGCCCGATGGCTACACCTTC. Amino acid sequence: CSVARGPDGYTF.

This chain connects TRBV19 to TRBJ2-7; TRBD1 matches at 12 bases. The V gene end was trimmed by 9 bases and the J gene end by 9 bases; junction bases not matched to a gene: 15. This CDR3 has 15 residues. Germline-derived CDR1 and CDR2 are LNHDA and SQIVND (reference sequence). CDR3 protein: CASSSTGTGGVGQYF. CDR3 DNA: TGTGCCAGCAGCAGCACCGGGACAGGGGGCGTTGGGCAGTACTTC.

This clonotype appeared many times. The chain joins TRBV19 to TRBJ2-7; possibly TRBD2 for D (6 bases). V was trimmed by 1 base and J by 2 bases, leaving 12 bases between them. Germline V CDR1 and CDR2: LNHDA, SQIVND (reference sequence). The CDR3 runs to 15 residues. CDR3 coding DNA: TGTGCCAGTAGTATAGCATCGGGGGTGACCTACGAGCAGTACTTC. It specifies CASSIASGVTYEQYF.

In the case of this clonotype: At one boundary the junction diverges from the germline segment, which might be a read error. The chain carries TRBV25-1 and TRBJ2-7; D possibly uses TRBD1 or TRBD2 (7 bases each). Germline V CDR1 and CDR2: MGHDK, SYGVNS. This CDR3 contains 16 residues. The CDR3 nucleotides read TGTTCCAGCTGTGGGGGGGGCAGGGGGATCAAATACGAGCAGTACTTC. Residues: CSSCGGGRGIKYEQYF.

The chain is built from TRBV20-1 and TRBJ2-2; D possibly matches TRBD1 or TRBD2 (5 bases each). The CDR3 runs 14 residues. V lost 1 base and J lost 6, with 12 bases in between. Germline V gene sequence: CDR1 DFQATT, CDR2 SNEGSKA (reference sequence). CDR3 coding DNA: TGCAGTGCTAGAGCCGCCGGGACCGCCGGGGAGCTGTTTTTT. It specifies CSARAAGTAGELFF.

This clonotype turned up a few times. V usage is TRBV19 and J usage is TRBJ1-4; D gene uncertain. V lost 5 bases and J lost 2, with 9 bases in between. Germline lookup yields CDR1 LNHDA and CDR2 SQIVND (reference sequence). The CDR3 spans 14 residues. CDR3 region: CASSGPATNEKLFF. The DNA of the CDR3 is TGTGCCAGTAGTGGGCCAGCCACTAATGAAAAACTGTTTTTT.